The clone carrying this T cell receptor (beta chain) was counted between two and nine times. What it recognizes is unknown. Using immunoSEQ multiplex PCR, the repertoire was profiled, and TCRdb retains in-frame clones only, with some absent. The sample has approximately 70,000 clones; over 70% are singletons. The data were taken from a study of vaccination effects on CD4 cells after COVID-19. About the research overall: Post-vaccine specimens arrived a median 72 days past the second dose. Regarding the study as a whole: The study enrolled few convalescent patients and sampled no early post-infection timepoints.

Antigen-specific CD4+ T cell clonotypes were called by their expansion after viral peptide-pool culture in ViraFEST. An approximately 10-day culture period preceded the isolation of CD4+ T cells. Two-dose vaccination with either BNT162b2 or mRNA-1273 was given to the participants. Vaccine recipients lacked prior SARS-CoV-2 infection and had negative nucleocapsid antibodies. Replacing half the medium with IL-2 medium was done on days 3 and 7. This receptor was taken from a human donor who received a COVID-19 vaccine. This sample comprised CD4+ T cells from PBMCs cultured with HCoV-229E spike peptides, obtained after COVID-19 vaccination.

The CDR3 DNA reads as TGTGCCAGCAGCCCGTCTTCCGGGGATTCACCCCTCCACTTT. It encodes CASSPSSGDSPLHF. The V and J genes are TRBV3-1 (or the pseudogene TRBV3-2) and TRBJ1-6; D remains ambiguous. From germline, CDR1 is LGHDT and CDR2 YNNKEL (reference sequence). V was cut by 4 bases and J by 8 bases, with 12 bases left in between. The CDR3 consists of 14 residues.